This T cell receptor (beta chain) was identified in a study of OX40 agonist ivuxolimab in advanced cancers. Overall study context: Three patients, one with hepatocellular carcinoma and two with cutaneous melanoma, achieved partial responses. Study results and limitations: Clonal expansion from baseline to week 6 occurred in both CD4+ and CD8+ T cells.

With regard to this clone: Its specificity is unknown.

Unmatched junction bases numbered 6, after V lost 5 bases and J lost 0 bases. There are 15 residues in the CDR3. Per germline, CDR1 SGHRS and CDR2 YFSETQ. The investigators sampled blood at baseline, at cycle 4 day 1, and at cycle 7 day 1. TCRdb's copy holds only in-frame clones and misses some; the assay was immunoSEQ multiplex PCR. The sample includes 40,000 or so clones, about 90% of them seen just once. The receptor was isolated from an adult with an advanced solid tumor such as melanoma, head and neck, liver or kidney cancer. The V and J genes are TRBV5-1 and TRBJ2-7; TRBD2 matches at 9 bases. Material: CD4+ or CD8+ T cells sorted from blood, obtained in a trial of the OX40 agonist ivuxolimab. The CDR3 region is CASSTSGPISYEQYF. The CDR3 nucleotides are TGCGCCAGCAGTACTAGCGGGCCTATCTCCTACGAGCAGTACTTC.